The present T cell receptor (beta chain) was sequenced within a study of blood T cells in healthy people across ages. Study-level points and caveats: Long-lived and aged donors differed, with more naive CD4+ cells and higher diversity in the long-lived.

At least 5.5 micrograms of total RNA were extracted per sample. With respect to this clonotype: What it recognizes is unknown.

The use of a sample-barcoded 5' primer and a J-beta primer mix characterized a second PCR of roughly 6 to 11 cycles. Every cDNA was tagged by a template-switch adaptor with 12 random nucleotides. Every individual sample yielded 2.5 million or more paired-end reads (each containing CDR3). TCRdb redid the calling of the 5' RACE reads with MiXCR, one entry per CDR3 protein. The sample has about 1,400,000 distinct CDR3 sequences, around 39% seen once; the top ten hold roughly 8.2%. With 6 bases clipped from V and 5 bases from J, the junction kept 10 bases outside the gene matches. CDR3 size: 14 residues.

The chain is built from TRBV12-3 or TRBV12-4 and TRBJ2-7, with 7 bases matching TRBD1. The sequenced sample consisted of blood. The clonotype comes from a young woman in good health. In DNA, the CDR3 is TGTGCCAGCAGGTCCCAGACAGGGATCCACGAGCAGTACTTC. Protein: CASRSQTGIHEQYF.